This TCR beta chain was recorded in a study of blood T cell repertoires in COVID-19. V gave up 4 bases and J gave up 10 bases; unmatched junction bases: 12. Germline loops: CDR1 SGHNT, CDR2 YYREEE (reference sequence). This CDR3 has 14 amino acids. The table lists this clone with a count of one. Authors' analysis steps: Reference gene primers were amplified, and this amplification served to estimate nucleated cell counts. Assay used: immunoSEQ multiplex PCR; TCRdb lists only in-frame clones, some missing. The V and J calls and clone size were taken over from that table, and D and trimming were inferred from the DNA. The table records approximately 400,000 clones, about 89% of them present only once.

Sequenced material: peripheral blood. The sequence came from a man aged 35 to 55 with acute or convalescent COVID-19. This chain links TRBV5-4 with TRBJ1-1; 8 nucleotides agree with TRBD1. The CDR3, as DNA: TGTGCCAGCAGCACAAGGACAGGGTACTCGGTAGCTTTCTTT. Translating it yields CASSTRTGYSVAFF.